This TCR beta chain comes out of a study of blood T cell repertoires in COVID-19. On the study more broadly: There were acute and convalescent COVID-19 samples, and they came from the United States, Italy and Spain. PBMCs, B-cell-depleted T cells, or T cells were the source of the cDNA or gDNA that made up the material.

Germline values: CDR1 SGHKS, CDR2 YYEKEE (reference sequence). The CDR3 has 14 amino acids. V lost 5 bases, J lost 0 bases, and 11 bases lay in between. Under the authors' procedure: Reference gene primer amplification in the assay estimated nucleated cell counts. TCRdb's table, derived via immunoSEQ multiplex PCR, lists solely in-frame clones and lacks some. V, J and clone size derive from that table, while D and trimming were established from the DNA sequence. The sample yields some 350,000 clones, nearly 90% seen once. Source material: peripheral blood. This receptor was taken from a man between 18 and 35 years old with active or convalescent COVID-19. This chain connects TRBV5-5 to TRBJ1-2, with TRBD1 as a possible D gene (5 bases). This CDR3 is CASRQTEANYGYTF. The CDR3 coding sequence is TGTGCCAGCAGACAGACAGAAGCTAACTATGGCTACACCTTC.